A single sample is the source of the 19 T cell receptor beta chains below, sequenced in a study of blood T cell repertoires in COVID-19. This table comes from immunoSEQ multiplex PCR, and its TCRdb copy is limited to in-frame clones, with some not included. Of hundreds of thousands of clones listed, 80% to 90% are singletons. Material: peripheral blood. The receptor source for this set is a woman aged 45-60 years with acute or convalescent COVID-19.

The chain links TRBV18 to TRBJ2-1; a possible D gene is TRBD2 (6 bases). CDR1 and CDR2 (germline): KGHSH, LQKENI. The length of the CDR3 is 15 residues. V lost 6 bases and J lost 1, with 13 bases in between. As DNA, the CDR3 is TGTGCCAGCTCCGTCGGGAGCGGTTCCTACAATGAGCAGTTCTTC. Encoded protein: CASSVGSGSYNEQFF.

The V gene is TRBV7-2, the J gene TRBJ2-1; the D gene is possibly TRBD2 (6 bases). Looked up from germline, CDR1 is SGHTA and CDR2 is FQGNSA. This CDR3 has 12 residues. V was shortened by 2 bases and J by 9 bases, with 8 bases between the two germline ends. The CDR3 nucleotides read TGTGCCAGCAGCTTACCGACTAGTGAGCAGTTCTTC. It specifies CASSLPTSEQFF.

The gene calls are TRBV21-1 and TRBJ2-2; TRBD1 reflects the table's D call only, with no check against the DNA. TRBV21-1 is assigned pseudogene status. CDR3 length equals 19 residues. The CDR3 bases are TGTGCCAGCAGCCTGAGGGGGCTTGGGACAGGGGCGAACACCGGGGAGCTGTTTTTT. Amino acids: CASSLRGLGTGANTGELFF.

The chain has TRBV28 and TRBJ2-7, with D perhaps TRBD1 (7 bases). The V end was cut by 7 bases, the J end by 12 bases, with 25 bases between. CDR1 and CDR2 (germline): MDHEN, SYDVKM. This CDR3 spans 14 amino acids. CDR3 coding DNA: TGTGCCAGCATTACTTCCCGACAGGGAGGAAGGACGTACTTC. Its protein is CASITSRQGGRTYF.

The chain joins TRBV19 to TRBJ2-4; D is possibly TRBD2 (6 bases). V gave up 6 bases and J gave up 0 bases, with 12 bases separating them. CDR3 length: 15 amino acids. Germline V CDR1 and CDR2: LNHDA, SQIVND (reference sequence). CDR3 nucleotide sequence: TGTGCCAGTAGCCTGTGGGGGGAAGCCAAAAACATTCAGTACTTC. Its translation is CASSLWGEAKNIQYF.

The CDR3 coding sequence is TGTGCCAGCAGCTTAGCGCCAGGACAGGGGGCAGGTCAGCCCCAGCATTTT. It yields the protein CASSLAPGQGAGQPQHF. This sequence joins TRBV7-4 and TRBJ1-5; 11 bases fit TRBD1. This CDR3 spans 17 amino acids. Germline CDR1 SGHVT, CDR2 SQSDAQ. V trimming: 0 bases; J trimming: 6 bases; junction bases outside the gene matches: 7.

This clone showed up just once. The V gene is TRBV13, the J gene TRBJ2-7; D remains ambiguous. The germline gives CDR1 PRHDT, CDR2 FYEKMQ (reference sequence). Trimming removed 5 bases from V and 4 bases from J, with 3 bases in between. The length of the CDR3 is 10 residues. The CDR3 sequence: CASSPYEQYF. CDR3 DNA: TGTGCCAGCAGCCCTTACGAGCAGTACTTC.

The chain has TRBV4-2 and TRBJ2-3, with 9 nucleotides matching TRBD2. CDR1 LGHNA and CDR2 YNFKEQ come from the germline V gene. The length of the CDR3 is 18 residues. Trimming removed 1 base from V and 2 bases from J; junction bases left unmatched: 10. The CDR3: CASSQGDQLAGFTDTQYF. The CDR3 DNA is TGTGCCAGCAGCCAAGGAGACCAACTAGCGGGCTTCACAGATACGCAGTATTTT.

The V and J genes are TRBV3-1 (or the pseudogene TRBV3-2) and TRBJ2-4; no definite D call. Germline V gene sequence: CDR1 LGHDT, CDR2 YNNKEL (reference sequence). The CDR3 runs to 16 residues. With 0 bases removed from V and 5 bases from J, the gap between germline ends came to 14 bases. The CDR3 DNA sequence: TGTGCCAGCAGCCAAGATGGCCTAAATAGCCAAAACATTCAGTACTTC. This gives the protein CASSQDGLNSQNIQYF.

V gene TRBV7-9 combines with J gene TRBJ1-1, with 8 bases aligning to TRBD1. Germline V gene lookup returns CDR1 SEHNR and CDR2 FQNEAQ (reference sequence). V trimming: 4 bases; J trimming: 3 bases; junction bases outside the gene matches: 19. The CDR3 covers 19 residues. This CDR3 is CASSSYLRQGRAGDTEAFF. The CDR3 DNA reads as TGTGCCAGCAGCTCCTATCTTCGACAGGGGCGGGCCGGAGACACTGAAGCTTTCTTT. The entire variable domain, with the rest obtained from reference TRBV7-9 and TRBJ1-1, is as follows: DTGVSQNPRHKITKRGQNVTFRCDPISEHNRLYWYRQTLGQGPEFLTYFQNEAQLEKSRLLSDRFSAERPKGSFSTLEIQRTEQGDSAMYLCASSSYLRQGRAGDTEAFFGQGTRLTVV.

This clone was observed a few times. This rearrangement joins TRBV5-5 to TRBJ2-3; 13 bases fit TRBD2. CDR3 length: 18 residues. From germline, CDR1 is SGHKS and CDR2 YYEKEE (reference sequence). With 0 bases clipped from V and 2 bases from J, the junction kept 6 bases outside the gene matches. CDR3 protein: CASSLALGLAGPTDTQYF. The CDR3 DNA is TGTGCCAGCAGCTTGGCCCTGGGACTAGCGGGACCCACAGATACGCAGTATTTT.

This clone was picked up one time. The chain carries TRBV9 and TRBJ2-1; possible D gene TRBD2, 5 bases. V was pared by 5 bases and J by 4 bases, with 16 bases between. The germline gives CDR1 SGDLS, CDR2 YYNGEE. CDR3 length: 15 residues. The CDR3 spells CASRFGESYYNEQFF. The CDR3 nucleotides are TGTGCCAGCAGGTTCGGGGAGTCTTATTACAATGAGCAGTTCTTC.

The chain couples TRBV27 to TRBJ2-4; TRBD1 matches 10 bases. V shed 3 bases, J shed 1 base, and the junction held 3 bases outside the gene matches. CDR3 length: 16 residues. Germline values: CDR1 MNHEY, CDR2 SMNVEV (reference sequence). The CDR3, as DNA: TGTGCCAGCAGTTTGGGACAGGGGAATGCCAAAAACATTCAGTACTTC. Translated, it gives CASSLGQGNAKNIQYF.

The chain couples TRBV28 to TRBJ2-7; no firm D call. The CDR3 has 13 amino acids. V gave up 5 bases and J gave up 7 bases, with 15 bases separating them. CDR1 MDHEN and CDR2 SYDVKM come from the germline V gene. This CDR3 reads CASSTTPSEEQYF. Written as DNA, the CDR3 is TGTGCCAGCAGTACCACCCCCTCGGAGGAGCAGTACTTC.

The J gene is TRBJ2-7, the V gene TRBV3-1 (or the pseudogene TRBV3-2), with D tentatively TRBD1 (6 bases). V lost 8 bases, J lost 0 bases, and 11 bases lay in between. CDR1 is LGHDT, CDR2 YNNKEL, per germline (reference sequence). The CDR3 covers 13 residues. As DNA, the CDR3 is TGTGCCAGCGGGGGCTGGCTCTCCTACGAGCAGTACTTC. It codes for CASGGWLSYEQYF.

This chain connects TRBV5-5 to TRBJ1-6; D uncertain. Germline V lookup: CDR1 SGHKS, CDR2 YYEKEE (reference sequence). This CDR3 is built from 15 residues. The V gene lost 1 base and the J gene lost 5 bases, with 10 bases spanning the gap. The CDR3 loop reads CASSLSFTDNSPLHF. The CDR3 DNA sequence: TGTGCCAGCAGCTTGAGTTTCACAGATAATTCACCCCTCCACTTT.

J is TRBJ2-1 and V is TRBV27, with 7 bases that match TRBD2. The CDR3 is made up of 14 amino acids. CDR1 and CDR2 from the germline V gene are MNHEY and SMNVEV (reference sequence). J lost 9 bases, V lost 1 base, and 6 bases had no gene match. The CDR3 DNA sequence: TGTGCCAGCAGTTTATTTGGGAGGGCCGGTGAGCAGTTCTTC. This codes for CASSLFGRAGEQFF.

The chain combines TRBV28 with TRBJ1-5; the match to TRBD1 covers 9 bases. Germline values: CDR1 MDHEN, CDR2 SYDVKM. The CDR3 length is 17 residues. With 2 bases clipped from V and 2 bases from J, the junction kept 7 bases outside the gene matches. The CDR3 sequence is CASSLQGTGYRNQPQHF. The CDR3 DNA follows: TGTGCCAGCAGTTTACAGGGGACAGGGTATCGCAATCAGCCCCAGCATTTT.

The rearrangement uses TRBV6-5 and TRBJ1-6; no firm D call. The germline V gene has CDR1 MNHEY and CDR2 SVGAGI. The ends were cut back, 6 bases at V and 4 bases at J, with 13 bases in the middle. The CDR3 has 15 residues. The CDR3 loop reads CASRPVTGYNSPLHF. In DNA form, the CDR3 reads TGTGCCAGCAGACCCGTCACCGGGTATAATTCACCCCTCCACTTT.